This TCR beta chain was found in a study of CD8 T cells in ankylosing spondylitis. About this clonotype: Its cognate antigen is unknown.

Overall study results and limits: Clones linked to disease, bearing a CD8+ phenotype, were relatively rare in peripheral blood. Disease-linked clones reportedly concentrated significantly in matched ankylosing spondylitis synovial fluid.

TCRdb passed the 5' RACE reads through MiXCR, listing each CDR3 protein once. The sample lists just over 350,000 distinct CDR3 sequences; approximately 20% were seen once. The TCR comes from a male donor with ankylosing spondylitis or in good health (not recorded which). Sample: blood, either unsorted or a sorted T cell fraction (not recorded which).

CDR3 loop: CASSPVILMDTQYF. The CDR3 DNA is TGTGCCAGCAGCCCGGTAATACTCATGGATACGCAGTATTTT. This chain links TRBV3-1 with TRBJ2-3; no clear D gene. The CDR3 spans 14 residues. V shed 4 bases and J shed 6 bases, with 14 bases lying between them. Germline loops: CDR1 LGHDT, CDR2 YNNKEL (reference sequence).